The 5 T cell receptor beta chains reported below all come from one sample, sequenced in a study of patients and donors after allogeneic stem cell transplantation. TCRdb passed the RT-PCR reads through MiXCR, listing each CDR3 protein once. The sample shows 150,000 to 200,000 distinct CDR3 sequences, about 32% of them seen only once. The sample was blood, either unsorted or a sorted T cell fraction (not recorded which). The receptors shown here come from a human donor who was either an allogeneic HSCT recipient or a stem cell or donor lymphocyte infusion donor (not recorded which). It is not recorded whose cells these are; they may come from a transplant donor.

J is TRBJ2-3 and V is TRBV12-3 or TRBV12-4, with no clear D. Trimming left V 3 bases short and J 8 bases short, with 9 bases between. The CDR3 length is 12 residues. CDR3 DNA: TGTGCCAGCAGTTTCCAGGCAGGTACGCAGTATTTT. It translates to CASSFQAGTQYF.

The V and J genes are TRBV9 and TRBJ2-3; TRBD2 matches 7 bases. V trimming: 4 bases; J trimming: 2 bases; junction bases outside the gene matches: 7. Germline V CDR1 and CDR2: SGDLS, YYNGEE. This CDR3 has 15 residues. The CDR3 sequence is CASSFLAEVTDTQYF. CDR3 DNA: TGTGCCAGCAGCTTCCTAGCGGAGGTCACAGATACGCAGTATTTT.

This clonotype was observed at least ten times. The J gene is TRBJ1-1, the V gene TRBV7-2; 9 nucleotides align to TRBD1. Germline lookup yields CDR1 SGHTA and CDR2 FQGNSA. The CDR3 contains 15 residues. Losses at the gene ends were 5 bases for V and 1 base for J; bases not matched to a gene: 5. CDR3 DNA: TGTGCCAGCAGCCCCCCGGGACAGGGGAACACTGAAGCTTTCTTT. This sequence encodes CASSPPGQGNTEAFF.

In its sample, this clonotype was seen many times. The chain employs TRBV20-1 and TRBJ1-5, with 9 bases matching TRBD1. From germline, CDR1 is DFQATT and CDR2 SNEGSKA (reference sequence). Trimming removed 3 bases from V and 7 bases from J; junction bases left unmatched: 16. CDR3 length: 17 residues. DNA for the CDR3: TGCAGTGCTAGGATCTCCCGGGACAGGGTAGGGGAGCAGCCCCAGCATTTT. This encodes CSARISRDRVGEQPQHF.

The rearrangement links TRBV10-3 to TRBJ1-5; TRBD1 matches at 10 bases. The CDR3 runs 15 residues. The germline gives CDR1 ENHRY, CDR2 SYGVKD. J gave up 7 bases and V 7 bases, and 10 bases lay outside the gene matches. CDR3 sequence: CAIKVGQGDQQPQHF. In nucleotides, the CDR3 is TGTGCCATCAAGGTTGGACAGGGGGATCAACAGCCCCAGCATTTT.